The clone carrying this T cell receptor (beta chain) was seen a few times. These data are taken from a study of blood T cell repertoires in COVID-19. In the original processing: Reference gene primer amplification in the assay estimated nucleated cell counts. Sequenced by immunoSEQ multiplex PCR; TCRdb stores in-frame clones only, minus some. V and J calls and clone size are those listed in that table; D and trimming were worked out from the DNA. The repertoire holds about 210,000 clones, with 84% as singletons. The receptor was isolated from a woman aged 50 to 60 with active or convalescent COVID-19. The sample comprised peripheral blood.

The DNA of the CDR3 is TGTGCCAGCAATCCAATAGCGGAGAGCTCCTACGAGCAGTACTTC. Its translation is CASNPIAESSYEQYF. The rearrangement links TRBV6-5 to TRBJ2-7, with D possibly TRBD2 on 6 matching bases. Germline V gene sequence: CDR1 MNHEY, CDR2 SVGAGI. V lost 7 bases to trimming and J lost 0 bases, with 16 bases between them. The CDR3 contains 15 residues.